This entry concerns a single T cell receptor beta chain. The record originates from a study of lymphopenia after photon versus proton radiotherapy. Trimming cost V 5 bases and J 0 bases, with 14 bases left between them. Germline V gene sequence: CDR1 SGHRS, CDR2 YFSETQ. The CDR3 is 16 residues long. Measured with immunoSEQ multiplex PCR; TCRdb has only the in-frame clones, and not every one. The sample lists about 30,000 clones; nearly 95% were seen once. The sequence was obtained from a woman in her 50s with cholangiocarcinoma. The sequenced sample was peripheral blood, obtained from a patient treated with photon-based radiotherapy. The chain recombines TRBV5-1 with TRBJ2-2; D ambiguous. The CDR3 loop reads CASRRSATANTGELFF. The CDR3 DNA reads TGCGCCAGCAGAAGAAGCGCTACGGCGAACACCGGGGAGCTGTTTTTT.